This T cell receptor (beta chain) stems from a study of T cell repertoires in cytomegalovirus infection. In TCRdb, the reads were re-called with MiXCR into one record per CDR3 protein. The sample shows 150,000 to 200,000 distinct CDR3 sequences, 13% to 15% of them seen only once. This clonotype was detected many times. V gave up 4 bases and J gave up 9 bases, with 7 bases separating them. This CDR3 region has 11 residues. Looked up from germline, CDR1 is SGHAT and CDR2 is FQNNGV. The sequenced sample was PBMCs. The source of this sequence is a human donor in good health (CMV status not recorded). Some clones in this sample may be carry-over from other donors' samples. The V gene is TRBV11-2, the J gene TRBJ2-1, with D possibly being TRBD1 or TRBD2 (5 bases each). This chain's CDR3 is CASSSGTEQFF. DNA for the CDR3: TGTGCCAGCAGCTCCGGGACTGAGCAGTTCTTC.